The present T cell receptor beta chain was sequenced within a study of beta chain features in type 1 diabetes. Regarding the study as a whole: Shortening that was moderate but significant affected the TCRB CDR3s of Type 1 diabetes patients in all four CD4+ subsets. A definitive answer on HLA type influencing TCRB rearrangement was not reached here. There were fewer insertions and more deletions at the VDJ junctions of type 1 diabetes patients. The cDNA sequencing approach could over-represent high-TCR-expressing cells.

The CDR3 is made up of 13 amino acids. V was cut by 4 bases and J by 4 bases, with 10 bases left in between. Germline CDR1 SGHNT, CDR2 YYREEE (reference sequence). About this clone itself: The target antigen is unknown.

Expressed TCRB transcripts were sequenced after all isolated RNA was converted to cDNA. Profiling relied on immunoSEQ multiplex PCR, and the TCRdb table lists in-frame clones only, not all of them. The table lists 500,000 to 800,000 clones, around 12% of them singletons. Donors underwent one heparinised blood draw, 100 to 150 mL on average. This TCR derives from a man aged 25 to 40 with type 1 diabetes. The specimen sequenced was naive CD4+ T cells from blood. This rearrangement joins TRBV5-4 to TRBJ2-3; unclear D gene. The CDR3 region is CASSTEYSDTQYF. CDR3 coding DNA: TGTGCCAGCAGCACCGAATATTCAGATACGCAGTATTTT.